The rows below give T cell receptor beta chains drawn from one sample of a study of blood T cell repertoires in COVID-19. The protocol was immunoSEQ multiplex PCR, while the TCRdb copy is restricted to in-frame clones and leaves out a portion. The sample carries over 150,000 clones, around 86% recorded once. Sample: peripheral blood. The receptors originated from a man between 35 and 55 years old with active or convalescent COVID-19. Each CDR3 is given with its conserved first and last residue. A D gene is named only where the DNA matches it firmly. The size of a clone is reported for some rows only, either as once, few or many, or as a class for expanded clones.

clone_size: -; v_call: TRBV7-8; d_call: TRBD1; j_call: TRBJ1-1; cdr3_aa: CASRPGTGLGNTEAFF; cdr3_nt: TGTGCCAGCAGACCTGGGACAGGGCTAGGGAACACTGAAGCTTTCTTT
clone_size: -; v_call: TRBV30; d_call: -; j_call: TRBJ1-4; cdr3_aa: CAWGEEKLFF; cdr3_nt: TGTGCCTGGGGTGAGGAAAAACTGTTTTTT
clone_size: few; v_call: TRBV7-9; d_call: -; j_call: TRBJ1-2; cdr3_aa: CASSLAAGNYGYTF; cdr3_nt: TGTGCCAGCAGCTTAGCGGCAGGGAACTATGGCTACACCTTC
clone_size: -; v_call: TRBV9; d_call: TRBD1; j_call: TRBJ1-6; cdr3_aa: CASSVGGQGYSPLHF; cdr3_nt: TGTGCCAGCAGCGTAGGGGGACAGGGATATTCACCCCTCCACTTT
clone_size: -; v_call: TRBV6-6; d_call: -; j_call: TRBJ1-2; cdr3_aa: CASTQQGGGYTF; cdr3_nt: TGTGCCAGCACCCAACAAGGAGGGGGCTACACCTTC
clone_size: -; v_call: TRBV2; d_call: TRBD2; j_call: TRBJ2-3; cdr3_aa: CASSEGTSGGAPDTQYF; cdr3_nt: TGTGCCAGCAGTGAAGGGACTAGCGGGGGGGCCCCAGATACGCAGTATTTT
clone_size: -; v_call: TRBV7-9; d_call: TRBD1; j_call: TRBJ1-3; cdr3_aa: CASSPLRGTLGVTIYF; cdr3_nt: TGTGCCAGCAGCCCGCTCAGGGGGACATTGGGGGTCACCATATATTTT
clone_size: -; v_call: TRBV5-1; d_call: TRBD1; j_call: TRBJ1-1; cdr3_aa: CASSPGQGNVLTTEAFF; cdr3_nt: TGCGCCAGCAGCCCAGGACAGGGGAACGTTCTAACCACTGAAGCTTTCTTT
clone_size: -; v_call: TRBV28; d_call: -; j_call: TRBJ1-1; cdr3_aa: CASSPTRVSNTEAFF; cdr3_nt: TGTGCCAGCAGCCCGACCCGGGTTTCGAACACTGAAGCTTTCTTT
clone_size: -; v_call: TRBV9; d_call: TRBD2; j_call: TRBJ2-3; cdr3_aa: CASSSGGTTDTQYF; cdr3_nt: TGTGCCAGCTCGAGCGGGGGGACCACAGATACGCAGTATTTT
clone_size: -; v_call: TRBV6-6; d_call: TRBD1; j_call: TRBJ1-5; cdr3_aa: CASKISGQGHQPQHF; cdr3_nt: TGTGCCAGCAAGATTTCAGGACAGGGCCATCAGCCCCAGCATTTT
clone_size: -; v_call: TRBV6-2/TRBV6-3; d_call: TRBD2; j_call: TRBJ2-2; cdr3_aa: CASSSLAGLTGELFF; cdr3_nt: TGTGCCAGCAGTTCTCTAGCGGGACTCACCGGGGAGCTGTTTTTT
clone_size: once; v_call: TRBV9; d_call: TRBD1; j_call: TRBJ1-1; cdr3_aa: CASSPRQGASTEAFF; cdr3_nt: TGTGCCAGCAGCCCCCGACAGGGGGCAAGCACTGAAGCTTTCTTT
clone_size: -; v_call: TRBV19; d_call: -; j_call: TRBJ2-3; cdr3_aa: CASSPRADTQYF; cdr3_nt: TGTGCCAGTAGTCCCCGGGCAGATACGCAGTATTTT
clone_size: -; v_call: TRBV5-1; d_call: TRBD1; j_call: TRBJ2-2; cdr3_aa: CASSSTGGRTGELFF; cdr3_nt: TGCGCCAGCAGCTCAACAGGGGGCAGGACCGGGGAGCTGTTTTTT
clone_size: -; v_call: TRBV7-8; d_call: TRBD2; j_call: TRBJ2-5; cdr3_aa: CASSAPSGGAKTQYF; cdr3_nt: TGTGCCAGCAGCGCCCCTAGCGGGGGGGCGAAGACCCAGTACTTC
clone_size: few; v_call: TRBV5-1; d_call: -; j_call: TRBJ2-7; cdr3_aa: CASRLGPTGTLTYEQYF; cdr3_nt: TGCGCCAGCCGTTTGGGGCCAACTGGGACACTCACCTACGAGCAGTACTTC
clone_size: -; v_call: TRBV2; d_call: -; j_call: TRBJ2-5; cdr3_aa: CASTQGALLETQYF; cdr3_nt: TGTGCCAGCACCCAAGGGGCCCTTCTGGAGACCCAGTACTTC
clone_size: -; v_call: TRBV9; d_call: TRBD1; j_call: TRBJ2-1; cdr3_aa: CASSLGDRDNEQFF; cdr3_nt: TGTGCCAGCAGCCTAGGAGACAGGGACAATGAGCAGTTCTTC